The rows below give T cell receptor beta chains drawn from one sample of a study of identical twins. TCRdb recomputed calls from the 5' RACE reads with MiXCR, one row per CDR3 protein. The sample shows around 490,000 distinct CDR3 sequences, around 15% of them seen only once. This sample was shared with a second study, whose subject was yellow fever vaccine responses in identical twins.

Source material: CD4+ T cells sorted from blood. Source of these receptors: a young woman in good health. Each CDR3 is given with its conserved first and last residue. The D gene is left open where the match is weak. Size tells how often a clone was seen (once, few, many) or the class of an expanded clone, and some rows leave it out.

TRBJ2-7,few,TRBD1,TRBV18,CASSPQTGASYEQYF,TGTGCCAGCTCACCACAAACAGGGGCCTCCTACGAGCAGTACTTC
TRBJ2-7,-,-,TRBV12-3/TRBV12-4,CASSFQSGEQYF,TGTGCCAGCAGTTTTCAATCGGGCGAGCAGTACTTC
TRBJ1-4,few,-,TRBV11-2,CASTHGGNWEKLFF,TGTGCCAGCACGCATGGGGGGAACTGGGAAAAACTGTTTTTT
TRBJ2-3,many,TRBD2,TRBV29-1,CSVGGLAVTDTQYF,TGCAGCGTTGGCGGGCTAGCGGTCACAGATACGCAGTATTTT
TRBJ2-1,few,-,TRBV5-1,CASSGRGAGGQNEQFF,TGCGCCAGCAGCGGTAGGGGAGCCGGGGGGCAGAATGAGCAGTTCTTC
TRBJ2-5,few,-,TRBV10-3,CAISALVQETQYF,TGTGCCATCAGTGCGCTGGTCCAAGAGACCCAGTACTTC
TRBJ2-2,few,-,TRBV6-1,CASRVEQYTGELFF,TGTGCCAGCAGAGTGGAACAGTACACCGGGGAGCTGTTTTTT
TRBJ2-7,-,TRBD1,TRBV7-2,CASSLVGTGVYNEQYF,TGTGCCAGCAGCTTAGTAGGGACAGGGGTATACAACGAGCAGTACTTC
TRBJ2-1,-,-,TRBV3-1,CASSRPGHNFYNEQFF,TGTGCCAGCAGCCGGCCCGGACATAACTTCTACAATGAGCAGTTCTTC
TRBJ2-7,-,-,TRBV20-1,CSALHLARDSYEQYF,TGCAGTGCCCTACATCTAGCGCGGGATTCCTACGAGCAGTACTTC
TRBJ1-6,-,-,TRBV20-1,CSARDWAGENSPLHF,TGCAGTGCTAGAGATTGGGCAGGGGAGAATTCACCCCTCCACTTT
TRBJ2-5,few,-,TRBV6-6,CASRATGETQYF,TGTGCCAGCAGGGCAACGGGAGAGACCCAGTACTTC
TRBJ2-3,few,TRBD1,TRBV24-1,CATSPTGASTDTQYF,TGTGCCACCAGCCCAACAGGGGCGTCCACAGATACGCAGTATTTT
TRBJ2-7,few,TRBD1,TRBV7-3,CASSRDRADEQYF,TGTGCCAGCAGCCGGGACAGGGCTGACGAGCAGTACTTC
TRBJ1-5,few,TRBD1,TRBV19,CASQDRDNQPQHF,TGTGCCAGTCAGGACAGGGACAATCAGCCCCAGCATTTT
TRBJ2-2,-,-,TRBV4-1,CASSLDGGLNTGELFF,TGCGCCAGCAGCTTGGATGGGGGGCTGAACACCGGGGAGCTGTTTTTT
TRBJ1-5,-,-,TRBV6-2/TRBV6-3,CASNVGRGVNQPQHF,TGTGCCAGCAACGTGGGGAGGGGGGTCAATCAGCCCCAGCATTTT
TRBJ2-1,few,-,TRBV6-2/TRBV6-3,CASSHFNEQFF,TGTGCCAGCAGCCACTTCAATGAGCAGTTCTTC
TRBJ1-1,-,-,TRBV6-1,CASNHRDTNTEAFF,TGTGCCAGCAACCACCGGGACACTAACACTGAAGCTTTCTTT
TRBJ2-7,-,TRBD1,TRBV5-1,CASSLPGQGLEQYF,TGCGCCAGCAGCCTACCGGGACAGGGCCTCGAGCAGTACTTC
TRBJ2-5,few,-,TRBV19,CASSITGTLQETQYF,TGTGCCAGTAGTATTACCGGGACCCTCCAAGAGACCCAGTACTTC
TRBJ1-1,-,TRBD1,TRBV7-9,CASSYGGQGWATTF,TGTGCCAGCAGTTACGGTGGACAGGGATGGGCAACTACATTT
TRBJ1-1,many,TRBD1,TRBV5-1,CASSQTGFPEAFF,TGCGCCAGCAGCCAGACAGGGTTCCCTGAAGCTTTCTTT
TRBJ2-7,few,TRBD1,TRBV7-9,CASSVNRDRYDEQYF,TGTGCCAGCAGCGTCAACCGGGACAGGTACGACGAGCAGTACTTC
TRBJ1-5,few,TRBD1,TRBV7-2,CASSTRGQPQHF,TGTGCCAGCAGCACCAGGGGGCAGCCCCAGCATTTT
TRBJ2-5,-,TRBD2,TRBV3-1,CASSQRTPSGSQETQYF,TGTGCCAGCAGCCAACGGACCCCAAGCGGGAGCCAAGAGACCCAGTACTTC
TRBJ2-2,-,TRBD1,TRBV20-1,CSASGQGRAGELFF,TGCAGTGCTAGCGGACAGGGAAGAGCCGGGGAGCTGTTTTTT
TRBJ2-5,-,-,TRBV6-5,CASSYSRTQYF,TGTGCCAGCAGTTACAGCCGGACCCAGTACTTC
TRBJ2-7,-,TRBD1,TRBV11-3,CASSPGQGSSSYEQYF,TGTGCCAGCAGCCCGGGACAGGGGTCAAGCTCCTACGAGCAGTACTTC
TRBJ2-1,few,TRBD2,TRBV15,CATSRVAGGRAGEQFF,TGTGCCACCAGCAGAGTAGCGGGAGGACGGGCGGGGGAGCAGTTCTTC
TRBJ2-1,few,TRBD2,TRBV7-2,CASSLVLGLVYNEQFF,TGTGCCAGCAGCTTAGTCCTGGGACTAGTGTACAATGAGCAGTTCTTC
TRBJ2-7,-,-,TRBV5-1,CASSLETGGDYEQYF,TGCGCCAGCAGCCTGGAAACAGGGGGGGACTACGAGCAGTACTTC
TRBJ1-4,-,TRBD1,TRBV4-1,CASSRPGQDHEKLFF,TGCGCCAGCAGCCGACCGGGACAGGATCATGAAAAACTGTTTTTT
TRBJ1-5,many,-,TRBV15,CATSRDNQPQHF,TGTGCCACCAGCAGAGATAATCAGCCCCAGCATTTT
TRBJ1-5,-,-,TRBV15,CATSREQGNQPQHF,TGTGCCACCAGCAGAGAACAGGGTAATCAGCCCCAGCATTTT
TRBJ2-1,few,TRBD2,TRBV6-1,CASSRGSGRFLNNEQFF,TGTGCCAGCAGTCGTGGTAGCGGGAGGTTTTTGAACAATGAGCAGTTCTTC
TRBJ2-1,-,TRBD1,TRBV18,CASYQGAPRGNEQFF,TGTGCCAGCTATCAGGGGGCACCCCGGGGAAATGAGCAGTTCTTC
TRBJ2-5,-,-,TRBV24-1,CATSDPGPTGETQYF,TGTGCCACCAGTGACCCTGGACCGACCGGCGAGACCCAGTACTTC
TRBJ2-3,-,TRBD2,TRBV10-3,CAIRTSPLAGEQYF,TGTGCCATCAGGACCTCTCCACTAGCGGGGGAGCAGTATTTT
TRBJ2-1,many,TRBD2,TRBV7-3,CASSLRSWGGLAGGISYNEQFF,TGTGCCAGCAGCTTAAGGAGTTGGGGAGGCCTAGCGGGCGGGATTTCCTACAATGAGCAGTTCTTC
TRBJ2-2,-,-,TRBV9,CASRKGPNTGELFF,TGTGCCAGCAGGAAGGGCCCGAACACCGGGGAGCTGTTTTTT